Sequencing of this T cell receptor beta chain was carried out in a study of coeliac disease. Germline values: CDR1 MNHEY, CDR2 SVGAGI. This CDR3 contains 14 residues. V dropped 0 bases and J dropped 0 bases, with 5 bases sitting between them. Data came from immunoSEQ multiplex PCR; TCRdb stores just in-frame clones and leaves some out. The sample yields around 9,000 clones, roughly two thirds seen once. Input material: lamina propria lymphocytes from the gut. The clonotype originates from a woman aged 55-70 years with celiac disease. The rearrangement uses TRBV6-5 and TRBJ1-1, with unresolved D. Here the CDR3 DNA reads TGTGCCAGCAGTTACTCGGCCATGAACACTGAAGCTTTCTTT. Translating it yields CASSYSAMNTEAFF.